This T cell receptor beta chain was sequenced in a study of T cell repertoires and Cas9 in healthy adults. Study-wide context: Characterization of SpCas9-reactive CD4 and CD8 T cells covered multi-effector potency, cytotoxicity and lineage.

Study conclusions and caveats: Reportedly, SpCas9-reactive effector T cell proliferation and function were mitigated by SpCas9-reactive Tregs in vitro.

As regards this clone: The antigen remains unidentified.

Assay used: immunoSEQ multiplex PCR; TCRdb lists only in-frame clones, some missing. The profile shows about 20,000 clones, more than 80% of them singletons. The V end was cut by 1 base, the J end by 3 bases, with 13 bases between. Germline V gene lookup returns CDR1 MGHRA and CDR2 YSYEKL. The CDR3 has 15 amino acids. The sample consisted of CD4+ effector T cells (CD127+, CD25-, CD137-, CD154-) from PBMCs; culture status not recorded. The TCR was taken from a human donor in good health. This chain connects TRBV4-1 to TRBJ2-7; a possible D gene is TRBD2 (5 bases). The CDR3 DNA reads as TGCGCCAGCAGCCAAGCTCACTACCGGGACTACGAGCAGTACTTC. It codes for CASSQAHYRDYEQYF.